These 25 T cell receptor beta chains were sequenced from one sample in a study of T cells in Graves' hyperthyroidism and ophthalmopathy. TCR beta CDR3 regions were amplified from RNA transcripts. Carried out on the TCR CDR3, a first-round RT-PCR used the HTBI primer set. TCRdb re-called the multiplex PCR reads through MiXCR, storing one row per CDR3 protein. The sample records about 420,000 distinct CDR3 sequences, 15% to 18% being singletons. Source material: blood. The origin of the receptors is a woman in her late teens or twenties with Graves' hyperthyroidism.

This clonotype was detected many times. The rearrangement links TRBV5-8 to TRBJ1-5; D might be TRBD1 (6 bases). The CDR3 extends over 13 amino acids. Trimming took 4 bases from V and 4 from J, leaving 9 bases between them. Germline CDR1 and CDR2: SGHTS and YDEGEE. CDR3 DNA: TGTGCCAGCAGCGTGGACAGAAATCAGCCCCAGCATTTT. Translating gives CASSVDRNQPQHF.

This clonotype was seen ten or more times. CDR3 region: CASSPGTSSSFF. The CDR3 DNA is TGTGCCAGCAGTCCGGGGACTAGTTCTTCGTTCTTC. The chain uses TRBV28 and TRBJ2-1; 8 nucleotides align to TRBD2. Germline CDR1 and CDR2: MDHEN and SYDVKM. This CDR3 has 12 residues. The J segment lost 15 bases and the V segment lost 5 bases, leaving 9 bases of the junction unmatched. The full variable domain, with the rest looked up from reference TRBV28 and TRBJ2-1, is DVKVTQSSRYLVKRTGEKVFLECVQDMDHENMFWYRQDPGLGLRLIYFSYDVKMKEKGDIPEGYSVSREKKERFSLILESASTNQTSMYLCASSPGTSSSFFGPGTRLTVL.

This clonotype was observed many times. This chain links TRBV12-5 with TRBJ2-1, with 10 bases lining up with TRBD2. V gave up 3 bases and J gave up 7 bases; unmatched junction bases: 9. The CDR3 runs 16 residues. Per germline, CDR1 LGHNT and CDR2 FRNRAP. CDR3 sequence: CASGFSTSGTVNEQFF. CDR3 DNA sequence: TGTGCTAGTGGTTTCTCAACTAGCGGGACAGTAAATGAGCAGTTCTTC.

There are a few counts of this clonotype. The chain carries TRBV6-5 and TRBJ1-2; D gene uncertain. This CDR3 is built from 16 residues. Trimming took 2 bases from V and 7 from J, leaving 20 bases between them. Germline V gives CDR1 MNHEY, CDR2 SVGAGI. The chain's CDR3 is CASSYDGSHRTRGYTF. CDR3 bases: TGTGCCAGCAGTTACGATGGAAGCCATAGGACCCGTGGCTACACCTTC.

This clonotype was observed a few times. The chain has TRBV20-1 and TRBJ2-3; perhaps TRBD2 as D (6 bases). V lost 3 bases to trimming and J lost 6 bases, with 16 bases between them. The germline V gene has CDR1 DFQATT and CDR2 SNEGSKA (reference sequence). The CDR3 has 14 amino acids. As DNA, the CDR3 is TGCAGTGCTAGGACCGGGAGCCCCAGGGATACGCAGTATTTT. Its translation is CSARTGSPRDTQYF.

The chain joins TRBV12-3 or TRBV12-4 to TRBJ2-3; D ambiguous. CDR3 size: 15 residues. Trimming took off 3 bases at V and 2 bases at J, with 12 bases between the two ends. The CDR3: CASSLLGLVTDTQYF. CDR3 sequence (DNA): TGTGCCAGCAGTTTGTTAGGGCTGGTCACAGATACGCAGTATTTT.

This clonotype was seen ten or more times. This chain connects TRBV20-1 to TRBJ2-1; D is ambiguous. Looked up from germline, CDR1 is DFQATT and CDR2 is SNEGSKA (reference sequence). V shed 0 bases and J shed 9 bases, with 6 bases lying between them. The CDR3 is 11 residues long. CDR3 protein: CSARDLSEQFF. CDR3 DNA: TGCAGTGCTAGAGACCTGAGTGAGCAGTTCTTC.

This clonotype was recorded at least ten times. The chain has TRBV7-9 and TRBJ2-7; D is perhaps TRBD1 (5 bases). The V gene lost 4 bases and the J gene lost 2 bases, with 9 bases spanning the gap. CDR3 size: 13 residues. Per germline, CDR1 SEHNR and CDR2 FQNEAQ (reference sequence). The CDR3 is CASSWQGAYEQYF. As DNA, the CDR3 is TGTGCCAGCAGCTGGCAGGGTGCCTACGAGCAGTACTTC.

This clonotype was seen at least ten times. The V call is TRBV11-2, the J call TRBJ2-1; 9 bases align to TRBD2. The CDR3 is made up of 15 amino acids. The V and J ends lost 4 bases and 6 bases, in that order; junction bases with no gene match: 7. Germline V CDR1 and CDR2: SGHAT, FQNNGV. The CDR3 nucleotides read TGTGCCAGCAGCTCCGTAGCGGGAGTGGGCAATGAGCAGTTCTTC. Amino acids: CASSSVAGVGNEQFF.

This clonotype came up many times. The CDR3: CASSFEQGGNSPLHF. In nucleotides, the CDR3 is TGTGCCAGCAGTTTCGAACAGGGGGGAAATTCACCCCTCCACTTT. The chain combines TRBV28 with TRBJ1-6; 8 positions agree with TRBD1. The trim removed 3 bases at V and 7 bases at J, leaving 5 bases unmatched. The CDR3 length is 15 residues. Germline values: CDR1 MDHEN, CDR2 SYDVKM.

The V call is TRBV19, the J call TRBJ1-5; no firm D call. CDR1 is LNHDA, CDR2 SQIVND, per germline (reference sequence). The V gene lost 10 bases and the J gene lost 7 bases, with 17 bases spanning the gap. This CDR3 has 13 residues. The CDR3 region is CATAIKVGQPQHF. In nucleotides, the CDR3 is TGTGCCACCGCTATTAAGGTTGGACAGCCCCAGCATTTT.

This clonotype was counted a few times. The genes are TRBV7-9 and TRBJ2-4, with 8 bases that match TRBD2. CDR1 is SEHNR and CDR2 is FQNEAQ in the germline V gene (reference sequence). The CDR3 covers 13 residues. Losses at the gene ends were 4 bases for V and 11 bases for J; bases not matched to a gene: 7. In DNA, the CDR3 is TGTGCCAGCAGCTCTCCTCTGCGGGGGGTTCAGTACTTC. Amino acid sequence: CASSSPLRGVQYF. Full variable domain (rest looked up from reference TRBV7-9 and TRBJ2-4): DTGVSQNPRHKITKRGQNVTFRCDPISEHNRLYWYRQTLGQGPEFLTYFQNEAQLEKSRLLSDRFSAERPKGSFSTLEIQRTEQGDSAMYLCASSSPLRGVQYFGAGTRLSVL.

This clonotype was detected ten times or more. The rearrangement links TRBV20-1 to TRBJ1-5; no definite D call. Germline V CDR1 and CDR2: DFQATT, SNEGSKA (reference sequence). Trimming removed 0 bases from V and 4 bases from J, with 13 bases in between. This CDR3 region has 15 residues. The CDR3 region is CSARDERGGNQPQHF. The CDR3 nucleotides read TGCAGTGCTAGAGATGAACGAGGTGGAAATCAGCCCCAGCATTTT.

There are many counts of this clonotype. Germline is not matched at one junction end, which may reflect a read error. The rearrangement links TRBV7-7 to TRBJ2-5; no clear D. The germline V gene encodes CDR1 SSHAT and CDR2 FNYEAQ (reference sequence). This CDR3 region has 13 residues. The CDR3 here is CASSLEYRETQYF. Written as DNA, the CDR3 is TGTGCTAGCAGCTTAGAGTACCGGGAGACCCAGTACTTC. The full variable domain, with the rest looked up from reference TRBV7-7 and TRBJ2-5, is GAGVSQSPRYKVTKRGQDVTLRCDPISSHATLYWYQQALGQGPEFLTYFNYEAQPDKSGLPSDRFSAERPEGSISTLTIQRTEQRDSAMYRCASSLEYRETQYFGPGTRLLVL.

Only one count was recorded for this clonotype. The V call is TRBV7-8, the J call TRBJ2-7, with 10 bases that match TRBD2. CDR1 is SGHVS, CDR2 FQNEAQ, per germline. The CDR3 runs 15 residues. The junction had 6 bases not matched to a gene; V was cut back by 4 bases and J by 3 bases. CDR3 residues: CASSSRTSGNYEQYF. Written as DNA, the CDR3 is TGTGCCAGCAGCTCTAGGACTAGCGGTAACTACGAGCAGTACTTC.

The chain links TRBV18 to TRBJ2-7, with 9 bases that match TRBD2. This CDR3 contains 15 residues. Germline V gene data show CDR1 as KGHSH and CDR2 as LQKENI. The ends lost 3 bases at V and 7 bases at J; junction bases unmatched: 10. CDR3 coding DNA: TGTGCCAGCTCACCCCGTGCTAGCGGGAACCAAGAGCAGTACTTC. Amino acids: CASSPRASGNQEQYF.

This chain joins TRBV11-2 and TRBJ1-5; TRBD1 aligns across 8 bases. Germline CDR1 SGHAT, CDR2 FQNNGV. V dropped 1 base and J dropped 6; count of bases not matched to a gene: 5. The CDR3 is 15 amino acids. The CDR3 sequence is CASSLGRGLGQPQHF. The CDR3 bases are TGTGCCAGCAGCTTAGGCAGGGGGCTGGGTCAGCCCCAGCATTTT.

This clonotype was recorded at least ten times. The chain combines TRBV6-1 with TRBJ1-1, with D possibly being TRBD1 (5 bases). Trimming cost V 5 bases and J 5 bases, with 15 bases left between them. This CDR3 is built from 14 residues. The germline gives CDR1 MNHNS, CDR2 SASEGT. The CDR3 sequence: CASSWSRGETEAFF. For the CDR3, the DNA is TGTGCCAGCAGTTGGTCCCGGGGGGAGACTGAAGCTTTCTTT.

This clonotype has more than one count but fewer than ten. The CDR3 DNA is TGTGCCAGCAGCCCAAGCTCGATTGGAAACACCATATATTTT. Translated, it gives CASSPSSIGNTIYF. The chain combines TRBV7-8 with TRBJ1-3; D unresolved. CDR1 SGHVS and CDR2 FQNEAQ come from the germline V gene. Trimming removed 5 bases from V and 3 bases from J, with 11 bases in between. This CDR3 is built from 14 residues.

The V call is TRBV4-1, the J call TRBJ2-1; the match to TRBD2 covers 11 bases. Trimming removed 2 bases from V and 9 bases from J; junction bases left unmatched: 6. The CDR3 has 15 amino acids. Germline values: CDR1 MGHRA, CDR2 YSYEKL. The CDR3 DNA follows: TGCGCCAGCAGCCAATCCAGGACTAGCGGGTCTGAGCAGTTCTTC. This translates into CASSQSRTSGSEQFF.

This clonotype was picked up a small number of times. This CDR3 is CASSQGRLAGYEQYF. CDR3 DNA sequence: TGTGCCAGCAGCCAAGGGCGGCTAGCGGGCTACGAGCAGTACTTC. The genes are TRBV4-2 and TRBJ2-7; 8 bases agree with TRBD2. CDR3 length: 15 amino acids. Germline assignment: CDR1 LGHNA and CDR2 YNFKEQ. V was clipped by 1 base and J by 3 bases; unmatched bases: 5.

This clonotype was recorded at least ten times. J is TRBJ1-2 and V is TRBV3-1; D may be TRBD1 (5 bases). V lost 1 base to trimming and J lost 6 bases, with 12 bases between them. Germline V gene data show CDR1 as LGHDT and CDR2 as YNNKEL (reference sequence). CDR3 length equals 14 residues. In DNA, the CDR3 is TGTGCCAGCAGCCAAGGCTTCCAGGGAAATGGCTACACCTTC. Encoded protein: CASSQGFQGNGYTF. Full variable domain (rest looked up from reference TRBV3-1 and TRBJ1-2): DTAVSQTPKYLVTQMGNDKSIKCEQNLGHDTMYWYKQDSKKFLKIMFSYNNKELIINETVPNRFSPKSPDKAHLNLHINSLELGDSAVYFCASSQGFQGNGYTFGSGTRLTVV.

Ten or more counts support this clonotype. The rearrangement links TRBV10-1 to TRBJ2-5; D remains unclear. Per the germline V gene, CDR1 is WNHNN and CDR2 is SYGVQD (reference sequence). The germline V and J ends were trimmed by 3 bases and 7 bases, with 9 bases remaining between them. The CDR3 loop spans 12 amino acids. This CDR3 is CASSDPPGTQYF. The CDR3 bases are TGCGCCAGCAGTGATCCGCCGGGGACCCAGTACTTC.

Concerning this clonotype itself: Since the CDR3 does not end with the conserved phenylalanine or tryptophan, this likely comes from a read error. The J gene is TRBJ2-5, the V gene TRBV4-1; a weak D match, TRBD2 (6 bases). The V and J ends lost 5 bases and 2 bases respectively, with 18 bases between them. Germline assignment: CDR1 MGHRA and CDR2 YSYEKL. The CDR3 loop spans 16 amino acids. The CDR3 nucleotides are TGCGCCAGCAGCGGCAGACTAGAGGCCAAACAAGAGACCCAGTACCTC. Its protein is CASSGRLEAKQETQYL.

This clonotype was counted ten times or more. DNA for the CDR3: TGCAGCGTGACTCTCCGGGACAGGGTAACCGGGGAGCTGTTTTTT. Protein product: CSVTLRDRVTGELFF. The rearrangement joins TRBV29-1 to TRBJ2-2; 9 bases align to TRBD1. The CDR3 has 15 amino acids. Germline lookup yields CDR1 SQVTM and CDR2 ANQGSEA. With 6 bases clipped from V and 5 bases from J, the junction kept 10 bases outside the gene matches.